The clone carrying this T cell receptor (beta chain) was observed a handful of times. In the source study's methods: Amplified reference gene primers provided the basis for estimating nucleated cell counts. The table came from immunoSEQ multiplex PCR; TCRdb's copy has only in-frame clones and leaves some out. V and J calls and clone size come straight from that table; D and trimming were deduced from the DNA. Of some 500,000 clones in the sample, about 89% were seen once. The record originates from a study of blood T cell repertoires in COVID-19. Germline loops: CDR1 MNHEY, CDR2 SMNVEV (reference sequence). The CDR3 runs 15 residues. V shed 5 bases and J shed 0 bases, with 8 bases lying between them.

The chain recombines TRBV27 with TRBJ2-6; TRBD1 might be the D (5 bases). Specimen: peripheral blood. The receptor was isolated from a woman aged 45-65 years with COVID-19, enrolled during active disease. CDR3 nucleotide sequence: TGTGCCAGCAGTCAAGACAGCTCTGGGGCCAACGTCCTGACTTTC. This encodes CASSQDSSGANVLTF.